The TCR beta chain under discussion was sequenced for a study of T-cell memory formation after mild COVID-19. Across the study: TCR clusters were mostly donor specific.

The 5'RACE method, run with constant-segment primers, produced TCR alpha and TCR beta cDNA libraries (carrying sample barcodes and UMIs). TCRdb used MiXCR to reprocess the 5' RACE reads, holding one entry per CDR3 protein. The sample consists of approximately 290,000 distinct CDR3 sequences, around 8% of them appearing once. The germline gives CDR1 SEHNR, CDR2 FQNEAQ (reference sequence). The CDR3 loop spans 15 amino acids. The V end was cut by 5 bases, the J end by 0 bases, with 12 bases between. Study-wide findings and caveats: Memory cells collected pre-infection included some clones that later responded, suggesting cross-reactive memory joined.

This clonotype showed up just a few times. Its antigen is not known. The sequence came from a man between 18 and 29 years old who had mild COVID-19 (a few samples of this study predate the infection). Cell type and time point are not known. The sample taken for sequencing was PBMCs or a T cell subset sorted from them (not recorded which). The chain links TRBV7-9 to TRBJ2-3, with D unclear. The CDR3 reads CASSPTLTSTDTQYF. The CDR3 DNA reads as TGTGCCAGCAGCCCAACCCTAACTAGCACAGATACGCAGTATTTT.